This T cell receptor beta chain was captured by sequencing in a study of cytomegalovirus exposure and HLA in healthy donors. The PCR made use of 60 Vbeta and 13 Jbeta primers. Clones were sequenced by immunoSEQ multiplex PCR, and TCRdb holds only the in-frame ones, with some missing. The data show more than 20,000 clones, 70% seen once. This CDR3 has 14 amino acids. V lost 10 bases and J 4 bases, leaving 19 bases between the germline ends. CDR1 is LNHDA, CDR2 SQIVND, per germline (reference sequence). Remarks on this clone: The antigen remains unidentified.

Whole-study findings and limits: Within a later analysis, the majority of CMV-associated TCR beta chains appeared HLA-restricted.

The sequenced sample consisted of PBMCs. The chain uses TRBV19 and TRBJ2-5; the D gene is possibly TRBD2 (6 bases). This TCR came from a woman in her forties or fifties in good health and CMV-seronegative. CDR3 coding DNA: TGTGCCACCAGTTCCCGGGAGAAAGGAGAGACCCAGTACTTC. Amino acids: CATSSREKGETQYF.